Each of the 20 T cell receptor beta chains below was sequenced from the same sample in a study of cytomegalovirus exposure and HLA in healthy donors. 60 Vbeta and 13 Jbeta primers were used in PCR. The protocol was immunoSEQ multiplex PCR, while the TCRdb copy is restricted to in-frame clones and leaves out a portion. The data hold 200,000 to 250,000 clones, with approximately 81% observed a single time. Source material: PBMCs. These receptors came from a human donor in good health.

This clone was observed a handful of times. The chain carries TRBV28 and TRBJ2-3, with 11 bases lining up with TRBD2. CDR3 length equals 15 residues. CDR1 and CDR2 (germline): MDHEN, SYDVKM. Unmatched junction bases numbered 13, after V lost 7 bases and J lost 10 bases. CDR3 loop: CASTLIAGGGFAQYF. The CDR3 DNA is TGTGCCAGCACCCTTATAGCGGGAGGGGGGTTTGCGCAGTATTTT.

The J gene is TRBJ2-5, the V gene TRBV29-1, with D perhaps TRBD2 (5 bases). With the DNA end fitting TRBJ2-7 better, the J assignment may be wrong. Germline V CDR1 and CDR2: SQVTM, ANQGSEA. The CDR3 sequence is 15 residues long. Here the CDR3 reads CSVKLGRGPTYEQYF. DNA for the CDR3: TGCAGCGTTAAACTCGGTCGCGGGCCAACCTACGAGCAGTACTTC.

The rearrangement links TRBV19 to TRBJ1-4, with D tentatively TRBD1 (6 bases). Germline loops: CDR1 LNHDA, CDR2 SQIVND (reference sequence). There are 15 residues in the CDR3. V was clipped by 2 bases and J by 5 bases, with 12 bases between them. The CDR3 sequence is CASSITGLVNEKLFF. DNA for the CDR3: TGTGCCAGTAGTATAACAGGGCTCGTCAATGAAAAACTGTTTTTT. Using reference TRBV19 and TRBJ1-4 for the parts outside the CDR3, the full variable domain is DGGITQSPKYLFRKEGQNVTLSCEQNLNHDAMYWYRQDPGQGLRLIYYSQIVNDFQKGDIAEGYSVSREKKESFPLTVTSAQKNPTAFYLCASSITGLVNEKLFFGSGTQLSVL.

The chain joins TRBV2 to TRBJ2-1, with 9 bases matching TRBD2. After removal of 3 bases from V and 10 bases from J, the junction contained 10 bases not matched to a gene. Germline lookup yields CDR1 SNHLY and CDR2 FYNNEI. The CDR3 spans 15 residues. The CDR3 nucleotides read TGTGCCAGCAGTGAGGCGGGAGGGCCCACCGGGGAGCAGTTCTTC. This translates into CASSEAGGPTGEQFF.

The chain joins TRBV4-1 to TRBJ2-5; TRBD1 might be the D (6 bases). Trimming stripped 2 bases from V and 4 bases from J, with 20 bases between. CDR3 length equals 17 residues. Germline V lookup: CDR1 MGHRA, CDR2 YSYEKL. The CDR3 reads CASSQKYGEGVGETQYF. CDR3 bases: TGCGCCAGCAGCCAAAAGTACGGTGAGGGGGTGGGAGAGACCCAGTACTTC.

This clone has more than one count but fewer than ten. The V call is TRBV9, the J call TRBJ1-4; 7 positions match TRBD1. The V gene end was trimmed by 3 bases and the J gene end by 4 bases; junction bases not matched to a gene: 6. The CDR3 covers 15 residues. Germline V gene lookup returns CDR1 SGDLS and CDR2 YYNGEE. CDR3 coding DNA: TGTGCCAGCAGCGCCTCGGACAGGAGTAATGAAAAACTGTTTTTT. It translates to CASSASDRSNEKLFF.

This chain links TRBV7-6 with TRBJ2-1; maybe TRBD2 (6 bases). V was cut by 5 bases and J by 6 bases, with 11 bases left in between. This CDR3 has 13 amino acids. Germline V lookup: CDR1 SGHVS, CDR2 FNYEAQ. CDR3 loop: CASSTGTLNEQFF. The CDR3, as DNA: TGTGCCAGCAGCACCGGGACTCTCAATGAGCAGTTCTTC.

As concerns this clone: The junction departs from the called germline gene at one end, perhaps through a read error. V is TRBV7-7 and J is TRBJ2-5, with D perhaps TRBD1 (5 bases). Germline-derived CDR1 and CDR2 are SSHAT and FNYEAQ (reference sequence). The CDR3 totals 12 residues. This CDR3 is CASSLRGGAQYF. The CDR3 coding sequence is TGTGCTAGCAGCTTAAGGGGTGGGGCTCAGTACTTC.

The chain joins TRBV2 to TRBJ2-1, with TRBD2 matching over 9 bases. Losses at the gene ends were 5 bases for V and 7 bases for J; bases not matched to a gene: 15. Germline CDR1 and CDR2: SNHLY and FYNNEI. The CDR3 contains 17 residues. The CDR3 region has the DNA TGTGCCAGCAGTCCACTCGTAGCGGGAGCTACCGGGAATGAGCAGTTCTTC. It encodes CASSPLVAGATGNEQFF.

The chain uses TRBV2 and TRBJ2-7; TRBD2 is a possible D gene (6 bases). V was pared by 6 bases and J by 2 bases, with 14 bases between. Germline lookup yields CDR1 SNHLY and CDR2 FYNNEI. CDR3 length: 14 residues. DNA of the CDR3: TGTGCCAGCAGATCCGGGACTGTTCCCTACGAGCAGTACTTC. Translation: CASRSGTVPYEQYF.

V usage is TRBV19 and J usage is TRBJ2-5; 9 bases are shared with TRBD2. The J call may be mistaken, given a closer DNA end match to TRBJ2-7. Germline CDR1 is LNHDA and CDR2 is SQIVND (reference sequence). CDR3 length equals 15 residues. The CDR3 DNA is TGTGCCAGTAGTTGGGCTAGCGGGGCCACCTACGAGCAGTACTTC. As protein: CASSWASGATYEQYF.

The gene calls are TRBV7-9 and TRBJ2-3, with D possibly TRBD1 on 5 matching bases. CDR3 length equals 14 residues. Germline V gene lookup returns CDR1 SEHNR and CDR2 FQNEAQ (reference sequence). The V end lost 4 bases, the J end lost 5 bases, and 13 bases lay between the germline ends. CDR3 sequence: CASSSKWGGDTQYF. For the CDR3, the DNA is TGTGCCAGCAGCTCCAAGTGGGGCGGAGATACGCAGTATTTT.

The chain combines TRBV2 with TRBJ2-7, with TRBD1 matching 7 bases. Germline lookup yields CDR1 SNHLY and CDR2 FYNNEI. V was clipped by 1 base and J by 2 bases; unmatched bases: 5. The CDR3 totals 15 residues. The CDR3 sequence: CASSEEGGSAYEQYF. CDR3 bases: TGTGCCAGCAGTGAAGAAGGGGGCTCCGCCTACGAGCAGTACTTC.

The rearrangement joins TRBV11-1 to TRBJ2-1, with TRBD1 as a possible D gene (5 bases). This CDR3 spans 15 amino acids. Trimming removed 3 bases from V and 9 bases from J, with 18 bases in between. Germline assignment: CDR1 SGHAT and CDR2 FQDESV (reference sequence). The CDR3 region has the DNA TGTGCCAGCAGCTTCGATGGCAGGGTAGGTGGTGAGCAGTTCTTC. Protein sequence: CASSFDGRVGGEQFF.

The rearrangement links TRBV27 to TRBJ2-7; D gene unclear. Trimming took off 4 bases at V and 0 bases at J, with 10 bases between the two ends. This CDR3 comprises 14 residues. Germline CDR1 is MNHEY and CDR2 is SMNVEV (reference sequence). The CDR3 region has the DNA TGTGCCAGCAGTTACCTACCGAGCTCCTACGAGCAGTACTTC. Encoded protein: CASSYLPSSYEQYF.

This chain links TRBV7-3 with TRBJ2-5; 9 bases align to TRBD1. CDR1 SGHTA and CDR2 FQGTGA come from the germline V gene. With 3 bases clipped from V and 4 bases from J, the junction kept 9 bases outside the gene matches. This CDR3 contains 16 residues. CDR3 protein: CASSLGNRGRSETQYF. Written as DNA, the CDR3 is TGTGCCAGCAGCTTGGGTAACAGGGGGCGCTCAGAGACCCAGTACTTC.

This clone was picked up a small number of times. This chain uses TRBV4-3 with TRBJ1-4; 7 bases match TRBD1. V was pared by 0 bases and J by 5 bases, with 6 bases of the junction left unmatched. Germline CDR1 LGHNA, CDR2 YSLEER. The CDR3 is 16 residues long. CDR3 amino acids: CASSQDWGQLNEKLFF. The CDR3 coding sequence is TGCGCCAGCAGCCAAGATTGGGGACAGTTAAATGAAAAACTGTTTTTT.

The chain employs TRBV25-1 and TRBJ1-3; 10 bases are shared with TRBD1. The CDR3 consists of 14 residues. V shed 6 bases and J 5 bases; nucleotides not matched to a gene: 4. Germline CDR1 reads MGHDK; CDR2 reads SYGVNS. CDR3 in DNA: TGTGCCAGCAGCGGACAGGGGGTCCGAAACACCATATATTTT. This sequence encodes CASSGQGVRNTIYF.

The CDR3 region is CASSVETGQDTQYF. The CDR3 nucleotides are TGTGCCAGCAGCGTAGAGACGGGTCAGGATACGCAGTATTTT. This chain links TRBV9 with TRBJ2-3, with D unclear. This CDR3 has 14 amino acids. Germline CDR1 reads SGDLS; CDR2 reads YYNGEE. V gave up 0 bases and J gave up 6 bases, with 11 bases separating them.

The chain is built from TRBV5-4 and TRBJ1-1, with 8 bases identical to TRBD1. J gave up 1 base and V 3 bases, and 5 bases lay outside the gene matches. The CDR3 length is 15 residues. Germline V CDR1 and CDR2: SGHNT, YYREEE (reference sequence). The CDR3 protein is CASSSPGTGNTEAFF. For the CDR3, the DNA is TGTGCCAGCAGCTCACCCGGGACAGGGAACACTGAAGCTTTCTTT.